Listed here are 6 T cell receptor beta chains from one sample, sequenced in a study of blood T cell repertoires in COVID-19. Assay used: immunoSEQ multiplex PCR; TCRdb lists only in-frame clones, some missing. The sample includes over 95,000 clones, 84% seen only once; the top ten take over 7.5%. Sample: peripheral blood. The receptor set was obtained from a woman aged 40 to 49 with acute or convalescent COVID-19.

This rearrangement joins TRBV3-1 (or the pseudogene TRBV3-2) to TRBJ1-5; TRBD1 might be the D (5 bases). Trimming took 6 bases from V and 7 from J, leaving 16 bases between them. This CDR3 spans 14 amino acids. Germline-derived CDR1 and CDR2 are LGHDT and YNNKEL (reference sequence). CDR3 in DNA: TGTGCCAGCAGTGGGAGGGACGGAGGGCAGCCCCAGCATTTT. It translates to CASSGRDGGQPQHF.

J is TRBJ2-1 and V is TRBV3-1 (or the pseudogene TRBV3-2), with D uncertain. Trimming removed 1 base from V and 7 bases from J, with 8 bases in between. CDR3 size: 13 residues. Germline values: CDR1 LGHDT, CDR2 YNNKEL (reference sequence). This chain's CDR3 is CASSQGAGNEQFF. DNA for the CDR3: TGTGCCAGCAGCCAAGGTGCAGGTAATGAGCAGTTCTTC.

The chain links TRBV3-1 (or the pseudogene TRBV3-2) to TRBJ1-2; D not resolved. CDR1 LGHDT and CDR2 YNNKEL come from the germline V gene (reference sequence). CDR3 length: 13 residues. V lost 4 bases, J lost 3 bases, and 9 bases lay in between. In nucleotides, the CDR3 is TGTGCCAGCAGCCCAAACGAGGACTATGGCTACACCTTC. Translation: CASSPNEDYGYTF.

This chain connects TRBV18 to TRBJ2-7; a possible D gene is TRBD2 (7 bases). Looked up from germline, CDR1 is KGHSH and CDR2 is LQKENI. The CDR3 is 16 amino acids. Deletions cut 0 bases from V and 6 bases from J, with 18 bases between. The chain's CDR3 is CASSPPRGAIVGEQYF. DNA of the CDR3: TGTGCCAGCTCACCACCCCGGGGGGCAATAGTTGGCGAGCAGTACTTC.

This chain joins TRBV25-1 and TRBJ2-7, with D possibly TRBD1 on 5 matching bases. Deletions cut 5 bases from V and 5 bases from J, with 19 bases between. CDR1 and CDR2 from the germline V gene are MGHDK and SYGVNS. The CDR3 spans 15 residues. The CDR3 nucleotides read TGTGCCAGCAGTACCCAGGGTGGCCCTAGAAACGAGCAGTACTTC. Protein sequence: CASSTQGGPRNEQYF.

This clone was picked up a small number of times. The rearrangement uses TRBV18 and TRBJ1-5; D is possibly TRBD1 (6 bases). V shed 1 base and J shed 11 bases, with 12 bases lying between them. There are 13 residues in the CDR3. CDR1 is KGHSH and CDR2 is LQKENI in the germline V gene. CDR3 DNA: TGTGCCAGCTCACCACAGGGGGAAGGAGCCCAGCATTTT. This sequence encodes CASSPQGEGAQHF.